This TCR beta chain was recovered during a study of T cell changes during pregnancy in multiple sclerosis. This clone has only one observation. Repertoires were generated with immunoSEQ multiplex PCR, while TCRdb's copy carries only in-frame clones and drops some. The sample lists approximately 61,000 clones; roughly nine tenths were seen once. V lost 0 bases and J lost 7, with 14 bases in between. CDR1 and CDR2 (germline): SGHRS, YFSETQ. The CDR3 extends over 15 amino acids. V is TRBV5-1 and J is TRBJ2-1, with a weak D call TRBD2 (6 bases). This specimen was peripheral blood, taken in the first trimester of pregnancy. The receptor was derived from a female donor in good health, enrolled as a control in a pregnancy study. CDR3 residues: CASSLGPGGANEQFF. The CDR3 bases are TGCGCCAGCAGCTTGGGTCCTGGAGGGGCGAATGAGCAGTTCTTC.